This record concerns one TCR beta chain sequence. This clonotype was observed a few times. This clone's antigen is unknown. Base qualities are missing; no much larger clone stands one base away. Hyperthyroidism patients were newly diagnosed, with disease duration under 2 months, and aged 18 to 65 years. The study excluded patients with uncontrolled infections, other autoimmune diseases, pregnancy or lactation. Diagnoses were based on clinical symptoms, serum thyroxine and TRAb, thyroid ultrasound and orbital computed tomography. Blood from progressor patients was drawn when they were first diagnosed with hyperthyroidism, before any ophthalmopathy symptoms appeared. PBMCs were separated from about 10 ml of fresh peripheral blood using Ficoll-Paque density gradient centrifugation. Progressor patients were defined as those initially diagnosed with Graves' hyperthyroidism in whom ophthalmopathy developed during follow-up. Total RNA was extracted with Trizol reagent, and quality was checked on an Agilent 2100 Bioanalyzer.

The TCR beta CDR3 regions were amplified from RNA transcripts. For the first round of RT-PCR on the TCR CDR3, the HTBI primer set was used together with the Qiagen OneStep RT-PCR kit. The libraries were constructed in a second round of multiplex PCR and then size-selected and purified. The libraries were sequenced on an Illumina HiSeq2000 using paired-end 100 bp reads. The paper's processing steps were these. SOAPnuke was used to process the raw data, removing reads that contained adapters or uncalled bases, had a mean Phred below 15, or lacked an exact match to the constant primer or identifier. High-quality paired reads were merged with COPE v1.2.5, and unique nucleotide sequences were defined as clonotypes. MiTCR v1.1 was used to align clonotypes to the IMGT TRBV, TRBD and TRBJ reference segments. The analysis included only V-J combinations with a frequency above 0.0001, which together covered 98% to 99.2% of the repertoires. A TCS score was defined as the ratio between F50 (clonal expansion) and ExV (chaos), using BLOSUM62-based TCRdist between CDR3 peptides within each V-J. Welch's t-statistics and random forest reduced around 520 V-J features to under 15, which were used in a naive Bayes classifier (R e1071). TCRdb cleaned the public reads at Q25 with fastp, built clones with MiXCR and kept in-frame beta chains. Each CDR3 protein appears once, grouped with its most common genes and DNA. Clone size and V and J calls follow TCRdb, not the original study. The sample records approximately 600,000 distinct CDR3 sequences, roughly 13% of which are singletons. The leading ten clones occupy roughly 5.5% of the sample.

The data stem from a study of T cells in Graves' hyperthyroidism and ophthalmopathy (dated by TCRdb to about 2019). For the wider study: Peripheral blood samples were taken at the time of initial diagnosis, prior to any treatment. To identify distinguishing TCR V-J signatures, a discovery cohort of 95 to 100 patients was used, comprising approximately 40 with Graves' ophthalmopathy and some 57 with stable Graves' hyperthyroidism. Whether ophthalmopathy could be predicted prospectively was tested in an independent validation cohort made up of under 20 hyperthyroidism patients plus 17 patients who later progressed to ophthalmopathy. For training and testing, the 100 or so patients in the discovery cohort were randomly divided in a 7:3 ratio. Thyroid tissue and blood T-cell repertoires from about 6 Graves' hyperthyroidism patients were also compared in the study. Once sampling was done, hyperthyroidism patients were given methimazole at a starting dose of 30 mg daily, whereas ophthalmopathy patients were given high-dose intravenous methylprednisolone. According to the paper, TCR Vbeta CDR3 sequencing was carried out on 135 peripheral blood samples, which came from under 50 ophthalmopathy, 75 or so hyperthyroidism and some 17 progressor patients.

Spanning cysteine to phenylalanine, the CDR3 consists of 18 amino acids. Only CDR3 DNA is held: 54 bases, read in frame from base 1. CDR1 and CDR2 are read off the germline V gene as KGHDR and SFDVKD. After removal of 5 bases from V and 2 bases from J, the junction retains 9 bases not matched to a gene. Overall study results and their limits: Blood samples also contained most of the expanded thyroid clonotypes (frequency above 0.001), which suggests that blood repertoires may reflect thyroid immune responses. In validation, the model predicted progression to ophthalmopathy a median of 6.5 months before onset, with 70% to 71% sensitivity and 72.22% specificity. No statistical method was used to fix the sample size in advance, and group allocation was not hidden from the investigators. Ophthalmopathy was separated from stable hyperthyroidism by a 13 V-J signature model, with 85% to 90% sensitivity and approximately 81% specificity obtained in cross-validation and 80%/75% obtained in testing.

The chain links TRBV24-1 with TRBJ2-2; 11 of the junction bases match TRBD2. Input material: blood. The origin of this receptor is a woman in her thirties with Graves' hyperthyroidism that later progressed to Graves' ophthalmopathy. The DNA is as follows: TGTGCCACCAGTGCCCGTATAGGGACTAGCGGTAACACCGGGGAGCTGTTTTTT. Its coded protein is CATSARIGTSGNTGELFF.